This TCR beta chain emerged from a study of T cell responses to AZD1222 COVID-19 vaccine. About the research overall: Doses given second, at about 4 or about 12 weeks, were pooled.

Overall study results and limits: Seropositive AZD1222 recipients at baseline numbered only 5 to 7. Rises in breadth and depth of Spike-specific TCRs came after two AZD1222 doses. Clonal diversity may have been underestimated, and the donors were mostly white British, with more females than males.

The protocol was immunoSEQ multiplex PCR, while the TCRdb copy is restricted to in-frame clones and leaves out a portion. This sample has about 110,000 clones, with approximately 90% found just once. The count of this clone is one. The antigen is undetermined. The receptor was derived from an adult in good health. Here the sequenced sample was peripheral blood, taken on day 0 of AZD1222 vaccination.

The CDR3 loop is CSARDSGYTF. The CDR3 coding sequence is TGCAGTGCTAGAGACAGTGGCTACACCTTC. The V and J genes are TRBV20-1 and TRBJ1-2; unclear D gene. V lost 0 bases to trimming and J lost 7 bases, with 3 bases between them. Germline-derived CDR1 and CDR2 are DFQATT and SNEGSKA (reference sequence). This CDR3 comprises 10 residues.